This T cell receptor beta chain was profiled in a study of T cells after yellow fever vaccination. MiXCR, applied by TCRdb to the 5' RACE reads, yields one record per CDR3 protein. The table includes some 160,000 distinct CDR3 sequences, over 7% detected once. V dropped 2 bases and J dropped 9; count of bases not matched to a gene: 3. This CDR3 comprises 14 residues. Germline V gene lookup returns CDR1 LGHDT and CDR2 YNNKEL (reference sequence). The chain couples TRBV3-1 to TRBJ2-1; TRBD2 matches 11 bases. The TCR comes from a man younger than 35 who received the YFV17D yellow fever vaccine. The sequences come from CD8+ T cells sorted from PBMCs, collected 45 days after the yellow fever booster vaccination. DNA for the CDR3: TGTGCCAGCAGCCAAACTAGCGGGGGAAGTGAGCAGTTCTTC. It specifies CASSQTSGGSEQFF.